Given below is one T cell receptor beta chain in context. What it binds is not known. This record comes from a study of T cell responses to AZD1222 COVID-19 vaccine. The protocol was immunoSEQ multiplex PCR, while the TCRdb copy is restricted to in-frame clones and leaves out a portion. This sample yields roughly 120,000 clones, of which about 92% are seen a single time; 7.9% belongs to the top ten. The CDR3 is made up of 12 amino acids. Germline V gives CDR1 SGHNT, CDR2 YYREEE (reference sequence). Deletions cut 3 bases from V and 7 bases from J, with 8 bases between. Study observations and caveats: Across the whole spike, CD4 TCRs peaked at regions 160-218 and 743-854. Per reports, nearly half of all spike-specific TCRs target regions that are unmutated in variants. Two doses of AZD1222 preceded a rise in Spike-specific TCR breadth and depth.

Pooled in the analysis were second doses at about 4 or about 12 weeks. The receptor was isolated from an adult who received the AZD1222 COVID-19 vaccine. The chain combines TRBV5-4 with TRBJ2-1; D is unresolved. Sequenced material: peripheral blood, taken 28 days after the second AZD1222 dose. CDR3 bases: TGTGCCAGCAGCTCGTCTTGGAATGAGCAGTTCTTC. As protein: CASSSSWNEQFF.